This TCR beta chain comes out of a study of glioma-infiltrating T cells (dated by TCRdb to between 2015 and 2016). About the full investigation: Sequencing of TCR alpha- and beta-chain repertoires was performed on glioma tissue, on non-neoplastic brain tissue, and on matched peripheral blood mononuclear cells. To measure how far tissue and blood T-cell populations diverged, each tissue-infiltrating repertoire was compared against the peripheral blood repertoire of the same patient. The paired cohort comprised three low-grade glioma patients, eight or nine primary glioblastoma patients and three non-glioma patients contributing non-neoplastic brain tissue.

From its cysteine to its phenylalanine, the CDR3 spans 15 amino acids. Of all the DNA, just the CDR3 is kept, 45 bases in frame from base 1. The V end loses 0 bases and the J end loses 0 bases, and a stretch of 9 bases separates them. The germline V gene encodes CDR1 KGHSH and CDR2 LQKENI. TCR alpha and beta CDR3 regions were amplified with the iRepertoire nested amplicon-rescue multiplex PCR (arm-PCR) platform from RNA. For one-step reverse transcription and amplification, roughly 100-450 ng of tissue mRNA or PBMC total RNA was used as input. Following bead purification, Illumina adapters were added by a secondary multiplex PCR, and the libraries were gel-purified between 200 and 400 bp. Demultiplexing relied on internal 6-nucleotide barcodes carried by the libraries. Sequencing of the libraries was done on an Illumina MiSeq using 2x220 or 2x250 nucleotide paired-end reads. As for how the authors treated the data: Paired reads were merged using FLASH 1.2.11 and were aligned to the GRCh37 human genome using BWA-MEM, after which TRA and TRB reads were extracted. V and J assignment used an IMGT-derived reference of cassette sequences and CDR3 motifs that included pseudogenes. Three-frame translation of reads was performed, and productive CDR3s were defined as those with a C...FGXG motif and no stop codons. Clonotypes were defined as unique combinations of V-J cassette pair and CDR3 amino acid sequence. Filtering of reads was based on Hamming distance, with the threshold set by the sequence error rate of each sample in mapped regions. Starting from the raw public reads, TCRdb applied fastp trimming at Q25, assembled clones with MiXCR and retained in-frame beta chains. For every CDR3 protein sequence, its rows merge into one entry that carries the most common genes and DNA. The V and J calls come from TCRdb's annotation, not from the publication. The sample table shows approximately 120,000 distinct CDR3 sequences, and approximately 25% are seen once. The ten biggest clones cover roughly 15% of the sample.

General conclusions and limits of the study: Small numbers underpinned the group comparisons: 8 or 9 glioblastoma patients, three low-grade glioma patients and three non-neoplastic patients. Very few CDR3 sequences were found to be shared between tissue and blood, and this scarcity was attributed to high CDR3 diversity and limited sampling. In non-neoplastic patients, VJ-independent divergence between tissue and blood fell below expectation, whereas in all gliomas, and especially in low-grade gliomas, the divergence rose above expectation.

On this clonotype: It has no known antigen specificity. A much larger clone lies a single base off, so this may be a read error.

In this chain, TRBV18 is recombined with TRBJ2-7, with no reliable assignment of the D segment. The sequencing input was glioma tissue, nonneoplastic brain tissue, or PBMCs (not recorded which). The source of this sequence is a human donor with low-grade glioma or glioblastoma, undergoing nonglioma brain surgery, or in good health (not recorded which). The CDR3 region has the sequence CASSPPEGASYEQYF. DNA sequence: TGTGCCAGCTCACCACCGGAAGGAGCCTCCTACGAGCAGTACTTC.